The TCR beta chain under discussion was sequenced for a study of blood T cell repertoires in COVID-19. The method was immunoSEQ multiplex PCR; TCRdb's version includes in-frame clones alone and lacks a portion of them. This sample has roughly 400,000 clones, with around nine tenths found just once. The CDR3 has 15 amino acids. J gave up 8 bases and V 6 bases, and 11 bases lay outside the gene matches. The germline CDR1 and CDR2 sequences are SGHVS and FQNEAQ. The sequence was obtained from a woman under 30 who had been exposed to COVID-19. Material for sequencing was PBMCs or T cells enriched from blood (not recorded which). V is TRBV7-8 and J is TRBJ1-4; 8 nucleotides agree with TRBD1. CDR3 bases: TGTGCCAGCAGACAGAGGACAGGGAAGAGGGAAAAACTGTTTTTT. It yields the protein CASRQRTGKREKLFF.